What follows are 9 T cell receptor beta chains derived from one specimen sequenced in a study of T-cell reconstitution after alpha-beta-depleted transplantation in children (dated by TCRdb to 2016 to 2017). The sample's treatment or condition label, in plain terms: allogeneic hematopoietic cell transplantation with graft depleted of TCRalphabeta T cells and CD19 B cells. The receptor library was made with PCR. Sequencing took place on an Illumina HiSeq 2500. Molecular barcoding was employed in the preparation of TCR libraries, with unique molecular identifiers being used to normalize TCRbeta repertoire quantification. TCRdb redid the processing of the public reads, applying fastp at Q25 and MiXCR, and retained in-frame beta chains. A single entry per CDR3 protein holds the most common genes and DNA from its merged rows. In all, the sample holds about 90,000 distinct CDR3 sequences, and about 16% of those were seen once. The top ten clones comprise around 19% of the sample.

The sample was PBMCs, mostly from graft donor cells, taken 180 days after TCRalphabeta/CD19-depleted stem cell transplant. The receptors derive from a male patient between 2 and 15 years old who had a stem cell transplant for acute lymphoblastic leukemia, so the T cells may come from the graft donor.

This clonotype was picked up a small number of times. This rearrangement joins TRBV12-3 or TRBV12-4 to TRBJ1-1; D is unclear. The V end lost 6 bases, the J end lost 4 bases, and 9 bases lay between the germline ends. The CDR3 covers 12 residues. This CDR3 is CASSKLVTEAFF. CDR3 DNA sequence: TGTGCCAGCAGCAAACTAGTCACTGAAGCTTTCTTT.

The sample holds a few counts of this clonotype. The V gene is TRBV5-5, the J gene TRBJ1-4; TRBD1 aligns across 9 bases. This CDR3 has 15 amino acids. Germline-derived CDR1 and CDR2 are SGHKS and YYEKEE (reference sequence). J was trimmed by 7 bases and V by 3 bases; bases with no gene match: 7. This CDR3 is CASSSQGAPSEKLFF. As DNA, the CDR3 is TGTGCCAGCAGCTCACAGGGGGCGCCCAGTGAAAAACTGTTTTTT.

This rearrangement joins TRBV10-3 to TRBJ2-2; D ambiguous. This CDR3 contains 15 residues. Germline CDR1 is ENHRY and CDR2 is SYGVKD. Trimming took 4 bases from V and 4 from J, leaving 13 bases between them. The CDR3 protein is CAISATRLFTGELFF. The CDR3 bases are TGTGCCATCAGTGCCACCCGGTTGTTCACCGGGGAGCTGTTTTTT.

V gene TRBV13 combines with J gene TRBJ2-5, with D perhaps TRBD1 (5 bases). The germline gives CDR1 PRHDT, CDR2 FYEKMQ (reference sequence). This CDR3 has 15 residues. The ends were cut back, 3 bases at V and 3 bases at J, with 14 bases in the middle. CDR3 sequence (DNA): TGTGCCAGCAGCTTCTATAGGGGAAGGAAAGAGACCCAGTACTTC. It yields the protein CASSFYRGRKETQYF. The whole variable domain, filled in from reference TRBV13 and TRBJ2-5, reads AAGVIQSPRHLIKEKRETATLKCYPIPRHDTVYWYQQGPGQDPQFLISFYEKMQSDKGSIPDRFSAQQFSDYHSELNMSSLELGDSALYFCASSFYRGRKETQYFGPGTRLLVL.

The sample holds many counts of this clonotype. The chain combines TRBV5-1 with TRBJ2-2; 7 bases are a match to TRBD1. CDR3 length equals 13 residues. Germline V lookup: CDR1 SGHRS, CDR2 YFSETQ. V lost 3 bases, J lost 6 bases, and 2 bases stayed unmatched. The CDR3 DNA follows: TGCGCCAGCAGCTCCCAGGGGGCCGGGGAGCTGTTTTTT. Protein: CASSSQGAGELFF.

This clonotype was observed a handful of times. J is TRBJ1-1 and V is TRBV7-9; 7 positions match TRBD1. This CDR3 contains 17 residues. With V trimmed by 2 bases and J by 1 base, 10 bases remained unmatched. Germline assignment: CDR1 SEHNR and CDR2 FQNEAQ (reference sequence). The chain's CDR3 is CASSLRRDRRANTEAFF. CDR3 sequence (DNA): TGTGCCAGCAGCTTACGGCGGGACAGAAGGGCGAACACTGAAGCTTTCTTT.

The gene calls are TRBV5-1 and TRBJ2-2; D not certain. Trimming took off 2 bases at V and 3 bases at J, with 2 bases between the two ends. Germline CDR1 is SGHRS and CDR2 is YFSETQ. CDR3 length: 12 residues. Here the CDR3 DNA reads TGCGCCAGCAGCTTACACACCGGGGAGCTGTTTTTT. Residues: CASSLHTGELFF.

The V and J genes are TRBV7-2 and TRBJ2-7, with D perhaps TRBD1 (5 bases). Trimming stripped 1 base from V and 5 bases from J, with 9 bases between. Germline V gene lookup returns CDR1 SGHTA and CDR2 FQGNSA. The CDR3 consists of 13 residues. CDR3 sequence: CASSLDPGNEQYF. For the CDR3, the DNA is TGTGCCAGCAGCTTAGACCCAGGGAACGAGCAGTACTTC.

V is TRBV5-5 and J is TRBJ2-7; D possibly uses TRBD1 or TRBD2 (5 bases each). This CDR3 has 14 residues. The germline V and J ends were trimmed by 2 bases and 1 base, with 10 bases remaining between them. CDR1 and CDR2 from the germline V gene are SGHKS and YYEKEE (reference sequence). The CDR3 loop is CASSFPGSSYEQYF. In nucleotides, the CDR3 is TGTGCCAGCAGCTTTCCAGGGAGTTCCTACGAGCAGTACTTC.